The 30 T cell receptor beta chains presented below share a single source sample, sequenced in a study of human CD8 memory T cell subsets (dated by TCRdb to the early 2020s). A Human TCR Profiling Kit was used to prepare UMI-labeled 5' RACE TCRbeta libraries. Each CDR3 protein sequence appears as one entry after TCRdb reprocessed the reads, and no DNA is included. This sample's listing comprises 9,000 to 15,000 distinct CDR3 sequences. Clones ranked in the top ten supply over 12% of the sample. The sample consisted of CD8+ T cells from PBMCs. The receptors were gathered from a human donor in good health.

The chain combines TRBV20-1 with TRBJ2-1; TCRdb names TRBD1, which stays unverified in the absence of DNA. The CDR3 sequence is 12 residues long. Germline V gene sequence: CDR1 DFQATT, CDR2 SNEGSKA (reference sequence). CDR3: CSARDQGNEQFF.

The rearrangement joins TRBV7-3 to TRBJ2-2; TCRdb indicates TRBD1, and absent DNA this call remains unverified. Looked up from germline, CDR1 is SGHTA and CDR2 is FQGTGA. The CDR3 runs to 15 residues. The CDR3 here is CASSLRLGQDGELFF.

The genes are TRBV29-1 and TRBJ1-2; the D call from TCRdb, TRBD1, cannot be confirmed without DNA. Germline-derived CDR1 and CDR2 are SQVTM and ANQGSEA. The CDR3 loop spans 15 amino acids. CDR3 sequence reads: CSVGLRDRSNYGYTF.

The chain's CDR3 is CASSLLAGTLYEQYF. The chain uses TRBV28 and TRBJ2-7; absent DNA, TCRdb's TRBD2 call cannot be checked. This CDR3 spans 15 amino acids. Per germline, CDR1 MDHEN and CDR2 SYDVKM.

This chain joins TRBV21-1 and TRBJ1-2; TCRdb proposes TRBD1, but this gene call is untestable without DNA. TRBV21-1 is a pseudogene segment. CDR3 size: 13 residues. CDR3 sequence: CASTHKQGYGYTF.

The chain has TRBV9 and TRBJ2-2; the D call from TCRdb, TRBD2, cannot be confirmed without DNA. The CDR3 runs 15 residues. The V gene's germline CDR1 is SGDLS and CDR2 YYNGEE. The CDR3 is CASSVFSGDTGELFF.

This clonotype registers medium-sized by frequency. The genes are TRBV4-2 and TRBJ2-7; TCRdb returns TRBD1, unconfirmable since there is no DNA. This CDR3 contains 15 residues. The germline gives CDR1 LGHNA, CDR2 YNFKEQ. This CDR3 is CASSHGTGDSNEQYF.

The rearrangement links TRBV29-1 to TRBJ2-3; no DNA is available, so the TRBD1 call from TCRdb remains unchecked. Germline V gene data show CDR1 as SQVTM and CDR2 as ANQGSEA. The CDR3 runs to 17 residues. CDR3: CSVVGMGTGRTPDTQYF.

CDR3 region: CASSIRQGLNTEAFF. V gene TRBV19 combines with J gene TRBJ1-1; TCRdb designates TRBD1, a call that cannot be tested without DNA. Germline V lookup: CDR1 LNHDA, CDR2 SQIVND (reference sequence). This CDR3 region has 15 residues.

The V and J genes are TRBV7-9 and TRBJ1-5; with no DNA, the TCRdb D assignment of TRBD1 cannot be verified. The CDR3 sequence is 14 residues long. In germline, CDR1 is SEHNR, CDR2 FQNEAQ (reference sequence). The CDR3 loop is CASSDTGSNQPQHF. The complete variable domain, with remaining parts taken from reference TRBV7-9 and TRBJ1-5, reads DTGVSQNPRHKITKRGQNVTFRCDPISEHNRLYWYRQTLGQGPEFLTYFQNEAQLEKSRLLSDRFSAERPKGSFSTLEIQRTEQGDSAMYLCASSDTGSNQPQHFGDGTRLSIL.

The chain's CDR3 is CASSLVGDEAFF. The genes are TRBV5-1 and TRBJ1-1; TCRdb's D call of TRBD1 is untestable without DNA. Germline V lookup: CDR1 SGHRS, CDR2 YFSETQ. The CDR3 loop spans 12 amino acids.

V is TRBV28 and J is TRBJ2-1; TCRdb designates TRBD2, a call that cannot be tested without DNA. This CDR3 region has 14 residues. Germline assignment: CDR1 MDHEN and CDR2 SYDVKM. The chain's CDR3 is CASSANPGLDEQFF.

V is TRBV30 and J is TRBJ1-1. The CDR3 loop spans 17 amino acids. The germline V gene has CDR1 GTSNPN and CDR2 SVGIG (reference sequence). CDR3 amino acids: CAWSSSPSGGGDTEAFF.

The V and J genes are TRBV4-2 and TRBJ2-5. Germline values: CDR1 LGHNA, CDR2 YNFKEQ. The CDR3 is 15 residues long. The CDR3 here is CASSQEKTVEETQYF.

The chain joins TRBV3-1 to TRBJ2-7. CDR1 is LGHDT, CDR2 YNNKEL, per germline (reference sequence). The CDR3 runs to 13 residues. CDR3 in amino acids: CASSQRITYEQYF.

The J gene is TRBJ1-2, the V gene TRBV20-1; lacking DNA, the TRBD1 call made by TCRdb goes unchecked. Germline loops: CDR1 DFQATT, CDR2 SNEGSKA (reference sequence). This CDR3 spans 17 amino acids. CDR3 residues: CSARDLGQGTDDYGYTF.

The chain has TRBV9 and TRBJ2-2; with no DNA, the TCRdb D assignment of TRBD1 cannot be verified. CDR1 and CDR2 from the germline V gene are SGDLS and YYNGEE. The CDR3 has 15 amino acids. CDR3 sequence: CASSAGTSGTGELFF. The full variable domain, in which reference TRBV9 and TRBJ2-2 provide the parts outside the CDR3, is DSGVTQTPKHLITATGQRVTLRCSPRSGDLSVYWYQQSLDQGLQFLIQYYNGEERAKGNILERFSAQQFPDLHSELNLSSLELGDSALYFCASSAGTSGTGELFFGEGSRLTVL.

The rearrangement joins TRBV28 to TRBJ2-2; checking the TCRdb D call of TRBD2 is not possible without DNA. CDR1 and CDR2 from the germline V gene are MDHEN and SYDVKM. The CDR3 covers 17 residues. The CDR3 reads CASSPYSGRAVTGELFF.

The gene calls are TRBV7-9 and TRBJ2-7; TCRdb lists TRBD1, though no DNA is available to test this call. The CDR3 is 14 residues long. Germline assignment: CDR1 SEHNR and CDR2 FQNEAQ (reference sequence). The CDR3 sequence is CASSLAYRAYEQYF. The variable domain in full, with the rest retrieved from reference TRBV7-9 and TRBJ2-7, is DTGVSQNPRHKITKRGQNVTFRCDPISEHNRLYWYRQTLGQGPEFLTYFQNEAQLEKSRLLSDRFSAERPKGSFSTLEIQRTEQGDSAMYLCASSLAYRAYEQYFGPGTRLTVT.

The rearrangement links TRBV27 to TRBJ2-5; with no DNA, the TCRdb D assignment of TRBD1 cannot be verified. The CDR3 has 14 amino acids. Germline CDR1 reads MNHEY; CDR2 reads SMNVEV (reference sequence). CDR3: CASSSRGAWETQYF.

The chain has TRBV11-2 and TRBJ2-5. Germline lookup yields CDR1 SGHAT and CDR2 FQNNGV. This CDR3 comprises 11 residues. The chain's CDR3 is CASSLGETQYF.

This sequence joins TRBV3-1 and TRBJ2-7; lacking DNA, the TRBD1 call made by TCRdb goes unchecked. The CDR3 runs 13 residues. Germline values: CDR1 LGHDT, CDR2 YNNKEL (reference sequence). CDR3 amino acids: CASSVPGTYEQYF.

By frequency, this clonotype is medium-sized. CDR3 region: CASSLEGGSEAFF. The V gene is TRBV5-1, the J gene TRBJ1-1; TCRdb gives TRBD1 as the D gene, but with no DNA this cannot be confirmed. This CDR3 contains 13 residues. Looked up from germline, CDR1 is SGHRS and CDR2 is YFSETQ.

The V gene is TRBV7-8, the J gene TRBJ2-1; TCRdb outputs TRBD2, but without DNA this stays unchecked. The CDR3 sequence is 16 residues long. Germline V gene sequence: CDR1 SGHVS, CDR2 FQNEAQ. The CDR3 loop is CASSLVGTSGNNEQFF.

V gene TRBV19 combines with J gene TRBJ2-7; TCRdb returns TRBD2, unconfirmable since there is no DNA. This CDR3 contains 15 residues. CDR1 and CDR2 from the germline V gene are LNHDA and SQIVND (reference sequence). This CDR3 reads CASSISGAGAYEQYF.

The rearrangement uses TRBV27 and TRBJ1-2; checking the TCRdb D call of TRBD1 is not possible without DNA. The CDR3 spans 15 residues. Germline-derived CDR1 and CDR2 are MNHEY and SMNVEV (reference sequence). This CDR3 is CASSSRDRVGYGYTF.

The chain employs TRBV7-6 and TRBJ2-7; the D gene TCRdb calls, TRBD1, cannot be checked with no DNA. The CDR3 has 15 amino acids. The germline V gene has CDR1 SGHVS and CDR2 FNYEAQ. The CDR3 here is CASSLGDASSYEQYF. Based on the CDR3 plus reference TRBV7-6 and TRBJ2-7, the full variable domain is GAGVSQSPRYKVTKRGQDVALRCDPISGHVSLYWYRQALGQGPEFLTYFNYEAQQDKSGLPNDRFSAERPEGSISTLTIQRTEQRDSAMYRCASSLGDASSYEQYFGPGTRLTVT.

The CDR3 is CASTPTPTGELFF. This chain joins TRBV27 and TRBJ2-2. Germline-derived CDR1 and CDR2 are MNHEY and SMNVEV (reference sequence). The CDR3 runs to 13 residues.

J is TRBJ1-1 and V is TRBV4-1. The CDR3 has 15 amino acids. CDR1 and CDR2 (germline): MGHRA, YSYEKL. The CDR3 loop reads CASSPLAEGPPEAFF.

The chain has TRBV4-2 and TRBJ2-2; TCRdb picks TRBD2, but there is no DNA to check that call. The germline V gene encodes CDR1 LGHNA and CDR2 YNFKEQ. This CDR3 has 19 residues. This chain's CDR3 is CASSTSSGDTFLNTGELFF.